The present T cell receptor beta chain was sequenced within a study of patients and donors after allogeneic stem cell transplantation. The CDR3 has 15 amino acids. Germline V gene sequence: CDR1 SNHLY, CDR2 FYNNEI. V shed 6 bases, J shed 5 bases, and the junction held 12 bases outside the gene matches. TCRdb recomputed calls from the RT-PCR reads with MiXCR, one row per CDR3 protein. Of under 170,000 distinct CDR3 sequences listed, roughly two fifths are singletons. The clonotype originates from a human donor who was either an allogeneic HSCT recipient or a stem cell or donor lymphocyte infusion donor (not recorded which). It is not recorded whose cells these are; they may come from a transplant donor. Sequenced sample: blood, either unsorted or a sorted T cell fraction (not recorded which). The chain is built from TRBV2 and TRBJ1-1; TRBD1 aligns across 7 bases. This CDR3 reads CASRHQRGLGTEAFF. As DNA, the CDR3 is TGTGCCAGCAGGCATCAGAGGGGGCTCGGAACTGAAGCTTTCTTT. Full variable domain (missing parts from reference TRBV2 and TRBJ1-1): EPEVTQTPSHQVTQMGQEVILRCVPISNHLYFYWYRQILGQKVEFLVSFYNNEISEKSEIFDDQFSVERPDGSNFTLKIRSTKLEDSAMYFCASRHQRGLGTEAFFGQGTRLTVV.